This T cell receptor beta chain comes out of a study of T cells after posttransplantation cyclophosphamide. The germline gives CDR1 ENHRY, CDR2 SYGVKD. The CDR3 contains 12 residues. J was trimmed by 8 bases and V by 6 bases; bases with no gene match: 4. The data were produced by immunoSEQ multiplex PCR, yet TCRdb's version contains in-frame clones alone and is incomplete. This repertoire shows around 30,000 clones, 86% found once; its top ten account for around 3.5%. The chain couples TRBV10-3 to TRBJ1-2, with TRBD1 identical over 9 bases. The sequence derives from a man aged 45-65 years. The sequenced sample consisted of PBMCs. The CDR3 loop is CAISWTGEGYTF. The DNA of the CDR3 is TGTGCCATCAGCTGGACAGGGGAGGGCTACACCTTC.